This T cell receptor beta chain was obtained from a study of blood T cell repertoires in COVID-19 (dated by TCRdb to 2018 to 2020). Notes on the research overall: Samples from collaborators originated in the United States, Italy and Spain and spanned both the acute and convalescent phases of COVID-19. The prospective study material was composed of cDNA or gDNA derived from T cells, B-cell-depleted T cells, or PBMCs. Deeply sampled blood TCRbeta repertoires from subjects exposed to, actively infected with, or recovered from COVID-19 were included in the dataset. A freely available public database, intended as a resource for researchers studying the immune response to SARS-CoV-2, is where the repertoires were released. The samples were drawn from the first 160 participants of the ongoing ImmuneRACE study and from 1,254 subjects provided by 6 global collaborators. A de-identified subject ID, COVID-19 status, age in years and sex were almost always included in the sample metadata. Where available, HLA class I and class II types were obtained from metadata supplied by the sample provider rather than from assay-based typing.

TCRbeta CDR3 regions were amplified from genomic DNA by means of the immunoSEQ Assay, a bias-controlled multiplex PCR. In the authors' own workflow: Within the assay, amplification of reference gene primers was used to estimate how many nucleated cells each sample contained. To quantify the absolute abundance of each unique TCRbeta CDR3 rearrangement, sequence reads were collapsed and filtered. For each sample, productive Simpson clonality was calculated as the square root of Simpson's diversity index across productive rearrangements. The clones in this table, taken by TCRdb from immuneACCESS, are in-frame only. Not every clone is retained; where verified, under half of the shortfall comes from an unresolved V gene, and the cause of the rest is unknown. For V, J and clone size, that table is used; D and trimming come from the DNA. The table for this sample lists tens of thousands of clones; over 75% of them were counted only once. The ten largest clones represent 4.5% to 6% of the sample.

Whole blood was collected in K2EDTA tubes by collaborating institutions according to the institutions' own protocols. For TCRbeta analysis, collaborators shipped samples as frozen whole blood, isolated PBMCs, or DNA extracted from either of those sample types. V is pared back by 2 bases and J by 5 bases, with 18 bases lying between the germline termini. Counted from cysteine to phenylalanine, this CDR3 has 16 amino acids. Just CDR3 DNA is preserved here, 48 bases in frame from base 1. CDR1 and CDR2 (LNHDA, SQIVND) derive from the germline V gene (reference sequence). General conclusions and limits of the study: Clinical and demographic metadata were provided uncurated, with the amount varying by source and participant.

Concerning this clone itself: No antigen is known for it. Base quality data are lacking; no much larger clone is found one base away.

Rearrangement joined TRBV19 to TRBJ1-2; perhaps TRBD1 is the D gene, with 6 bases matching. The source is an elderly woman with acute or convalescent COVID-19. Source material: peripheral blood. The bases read TGTGCCAGTAGTATATCGGCCTGGACAGATCCTTATGGCTACACCTTC. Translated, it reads CASSISAWTDPYGYTF.